This TCR beta chain comes out of a study of molecular identifiers for immune sequencing clone quantification. TCRdb used MiXCR to reprocess the PCR reads, holding one entry per CDR3 protein. The sample carries about 320,000 distinct CDR3 sequences, 24% recorded once. With V trimmed by 5 bases and J by 3 bases, 7 bases remained unmatched. Germline V gene sequence: CDR1 MNHEY, CDR2 SVGAGI. This CDR3 spans 14 amino acids. Ten or more counts support this clonotype. Its antigen is not known. Study results and caveats: In naive cells, under 1% of molecules belonged to clones above 20 RNA copies, against over 97% in effector cells.

The clonotype was recovered from a human donor in good health. Some libraries in this study had Jurkat cell RNA spiked in. The chain carries TRBV6-5 and TRBJ2-7; TRBD1 matches 7 bases. The sample consisted of naive CD8+ T cells from blood, with Jurkat cell RNA spiked in. Subset noted: FACS-sorted CD8+CD4-CCR7+CD45RA+ naive T cells. CDR3 nucleotides: TGTGCCAGCAGTCCCTGGACAGGAGGCTACGAGCAGTACTTC. As protein: CASSPWTGGYEQYF.